The 25 T cell receptor beta chains below all came from one sample that was sequenced in a study of blood T cells in healthy people across ages. Then a second PCR, running about 6 to 11 cycles, was carried out with a sample-barcoded 5' primer and a J-beta primer mix. A single record per CDR3 protein comes from TCRdb applying MiXCR to the 5' RACE reads. The table lists hundreds of thousands of distinct CDR3 sequences, 29% of them singletons. The sequenced sample was blood. All receptors come from a woman over 75 in good health.

Many counts were recorded for this clonotype. V and J are TRBV15 and TRBJ1-5; D is ambiguous. CDR1 is LNHNV and CDR2 is YYDKDF in the germline V gene (reference sequence). The CDR3 has 17 residues. The V end lost 3 bases, the J end lost 3 bases, and 18 bases lay between the germline ends. This CDR3 is CATSRAADSTLNQPQHF. The CDR3, as DNA: TGTGCCACCAGCAGGGCAGCGGACTCAACCCTCAATCAGCCCCAGCATTTT.

The CDR3 protein is CASSLTGGASYNEQFF. The CDR3 coding sequence is TGTGCCAGCAGCTTAACCGGGGGGGCGTCCTACAATGAGCAGTTCTTC. The rearrangement uses TRBV7-2 and TRBJ2-1; TRBD2 aligns across 8 bases. This CDR3 contains 16 residues. V shed 2 bases and J 1 base; nucleotides not matched to a gene: 4. Germline CDR1 is SGHTA and CDR2 is FQGNSA.

V usage is TRBV7-8 and J usage is TRBJ2-1, with 11 bases lining up with TRBD2. CDR1 and CDR2 (germline): SGHVS, FQNEAQ. This CDR3 has 16 amino acids. Trimming removed 5 bases from V and 6 bases from J; junction bases left unmatched: 9. The CDR3 DNA sequence: TGTGCCAGCAGCCGTGTACCGCTAGCGGGGGGCAATGAGCAGTTCTTC. This gives the protein CASSRVPLAGGNEQFF.

The table lists this clonotype with a few counts. V is TRBV27 and J is TRBJ1-6; TRBD1 matches 7 bases. The CDR3 consists of 17 residues. Germline V CDR1 and CDR2: MNHEY, SMNVEV (reference sequence). The junction had 13 bases not matched to a gene; V was cut back by 3 bases and J by 8 bases. This CDR3 reads CASSFLLGGGYHSPLHF. The CDR3 region has the DNA TGTGCCAGCAGTTTTTTGTTAGGGGGCGGGTACCATTCACCCCTCCACTTT.

This clonotype was counted ten times or more. The rearrangement joins TRBV12-3 or TRBV12-4 to TRBJ2-5, with TRBD1 matching 10 bases. The CDR3 length is 16 residues. With V trimmed by 2 bases and J by 4 bases, 7 bases remained unmatched. CDR3 in DNA: TGTGCCAGCAGTTTATGGACAGGGGGTCGGGGAGAGACCCAGTACTTC. The encoded protein is CASSLWTGGRGETQYF.

A note on this clonotype: Possible read error: a much larger clone is one base away. This chain connects TRBV12-5 to TRBJ2-1; 9 bases map to TRBD1. CDR1 and CDR2 (germline): LGHNT, FRNRAP. This CDR3 comprises 15 residues. V lost 7 bases and J lost 7; bases outside the gene matches: 11. CDR3 residues: CASVLTGGRWNEQFF. The CDR3 coding sequence is TGTGCTAGTGTCCTAACAGGGGGCAGGTGGAATGAGCAGTTCTTC.

This clonotype was counted ten times or more. A read error may produce the germline difference seen at one junction end. DNA for the CDR3: TGCGCCAGCAGCTTGGGACGGAACAATGAGCAGTTCTTC. This codes for CASSLGRNNEQFF. The rearrangement joins TRBV11-2 to TRBJ2-1; either TRBD1 or TRBD2 may supply D (5 bases each). Germline CDR1 and CDR2: SGHAT and FQNNGV. The CDR3 contains 13 residues.

This clonotype was seen a handful of times. The chain uses TRBV5-5 and TRBJ1-4; 10 bases line up with TRBD1. This CDR3 contains 16 residues. Germline CDR1 and CDR2: SGHKS and YYEKEE (reference sequence). V lost 3 bases, J lost 8 bases, and 10 bases stayed unmatched. The CDR3 nucleotides are TGTGCCAGCAGCTCCGAGCGGACAGGGGGGAGGGAAAAACTGTTTTTT. It is translated as CASSSERTGGREKLFF. Complete variable domain (other parts from reference TRBV5-5 and TRBJ1-4): DAGVTQSPTHLIKTRGQQVTLRCSPISGHKSVSWYQQVLGQGPQFIFQYYEKEERGRGNFPDRFSARQFPNYSSELNVNALLLGDSALYLCASSSERTGGREKLFFGSGTQLSVL.

This clonotype was seen at least ten times. The chain links TRBV12-3 or TRBV12-4 to TRBJ2-7; 9 nucleotides line up with TRBD1. This CDR3 is 17 amino acids long. V lost 7 bases, J lost 1 base, and 14 bases stayed unmatched. DNA for the CDR3: TGTGCCAGCACCCCTTACGTGCCGGGACAGGGATCCTACGAGCAGTACTTC. It translates to CASTPYVPGQGSYEQYF.

There are many counts of this clonotype. This rearrangement joins TRBV27 to TRBJ2-5; maybe TRBD1 (5 bases). V dropped 6 bases and J dropped 5 bases, with 19 bases sitting between them. This CDR3 is built from 15 residues. Germline CDR1 reads MNHEY; CDR2 reads SMNVEV (reference sequence). The CDR3 reads CASSPSAGIGETQYF. For the CDR3, the DNA is TGTGCCAGCAGCCCTTCGGCAGGGATAGGTGAGACCCAGTACTTC.

This clonotype was recorded at least ten times. V usage is TRBV12-3 or TRBV12-4 and J usage is TRBJ1-6; 8 bases match TRBD1. The V and J ends lost 6 bases and 9 bases, in that order; junction bases with no gene match: 4. The CDR3 runs to 13 residues. The CDR3 here is CASRQGAGSPLHF. Here the CDR3 DNA reads TGTGCCAGCAGGCAGGGGGCCGGTTCACCCCTCCACTTT.

This clonotype has at least ten counts. The rearrangement links TRBV4-2 to TRBJ1-5; D is unclear. Looked up from germline, CDR1 is LGHNA and CDR2 is YNFKEQ. The CDR3 extends over 14 amino acids. Trimming cost V 0 bases and J 5 bases, with 8 bases left between them. The CDR3 sequence is CASSQDFLDQPQHF. Here the CDR3 DNA reads TGTGCCAGCAGCCAAGATTTCCTGGATCAGCCCCAGCATTTT.

The chain couples TRBV29-1 to TRBJ1-1; D remains unclear. V was clipped by 1 base and J by 0 bases, with 12 bases between them. Germline CDR1 SQVTM, CDR2 ANQGSEA. The CDR3 loop spans 15 amino acids. The CDR3 nucleotides are TGCAGCGTTGAAGGTGGTACACTGATGAACACTGAAGCTTTCTTT. It specifies CSVEGGTLMNTEAFF.

The chain is built from TRBV19 and TRBJ2-3; the match to TRBD1 covers 10 bases. The CDR3 is 16 residues long. The germline V gene encodes CDR1 LNHDA and CDR2 SQIVND (reference sequence). V was clipped by 3 bases and J by 3 bases; unmatched bases: 6. The CDR3 nucleotides are TGTGCCAGTAGTATCCGACAGGGGGCGCTTACAGATACGCAGTATTTT. Its protein is CASSIRQGALTDTQYF.

The table lists this clonotype with a count of one. It may be a read error: a sequence one base away is much more abundant. The chain uses TRBV6-5 and TRBJ2-3; 7 nucleotides line up with TRBD1. The V gene end was trimmed by 6 bases and the J gene end by 2 bases; junction bases not matched to a gene: 5. The CDR3 extends over 14 amino acids. CDR1 and CDR2 (germline): MNHEY, SVGAGI. The CDR3, as DNA: TGTGCCAGCAGGTCCGACAGGGACACAGATACGCAGTATTTT. It is translated as CASRSDRDTDTQYF.

The rearrangement joins TRBV20-1 to TRBJ1-1, with D uncertain. Germline CDR1 reads DFQATT; CDR2 reads SNEGSKA (reference sequence). This CDR3 spans 12 amino acids. Trimming pared 4 bases from V and 1 base from J, leaving 7 bases between. In DNA form, the CDR3 reads TGCAGTGCTAATCGAGGGAACACTGAAGCTTTCTTT. Its protein is CSANRGNTEAFF.

The chain has TRBV4-3 and TRBJ1-3; possibly TRBD1 for D (5 bases). Trimming took off 0 bases at V and 3 bases at J, with 9 bases between the two ends. This CDR3 has 15 residues. Germline V gene sequence: CDR1 LGHNA, CDR2 YSLEER. The CDR3 protein is CASSQDRQGGNTIYF. Here the CDR3 DNA reads TGCGCCAGCAGCCAAGATCGGCAGGGTGGAAACACCATATATTTT.

This clonotype has ten or more counts. The genes are TRBV20-1 and TRBJ2-1; 12 bases agree with TRBD2. The germline CDR1 and CDR2 sequences are DFQATT and SNEGSKA (reference sequence). With V trimmed by 3 bases and J by 9 bases, 6 bases remained unmatched. The CDR3 is 14 amino acids. The CDR3 DNA reads as TGCAGTGCTAGTTTGACTAGCGGGGGAAGTGAGCAGTTCTTC. This gives the protein CSASLTSGGSEQFF.

This clonotype has just a few counts. The genes are TRBV28 and TRBJ2-5; possibly TRBD1 for D (6 bases). The germline V gene encodes CDR1 MDHEN and CDR2 SYDVKM. Trimming stripped 5 bases from V and 3 bases from J, with 13 bases between. The length of the CDR3 is 14 residues. The CDR3 sequence is CASSTDSLEETQYF. In DNA form, the CDR3 reads TGTGCCAGCAGTACGGACAGTTTAGAAGAGACCCAGTACTTC.

This clonotype was observed a few times. The junction shows a germline mismatch at one end, possibly a read error. The V and J genes are TRBV10-2 and TRBJ2-7, with a weak D call TRBD2 (6 bases). CDR1 and CDR2 from the germline V gene are WSHSY and SAAADI. There are 14 residues in the CDR3. CDR3: CASSVGTAPTERYF. CDR3 DNA: TGCGCCAGCAGTGTTGGGACTGCACCTACCGAGCGGTACTTC.

This clonotype appeared a few times. The gene calls are TRBV20-1 and TRBJ1-4, with TRBD1 matching 8 bases. V lost 3 bases and J lost 4; bases outside the gene matches: 7. Germline CDR1 reads DFQATT; CDR2 reads SNEGSKA (reference sequence). The CDR3 has 15 amino acids. CDR3 bases: TGCAGTGCTAGCCCCCGACAGGGGATTAATGAAAAACTGTTTTTT. Protein sequence: CSASPRQGINEKLFF.

This clonotype showed up just a few times. A much bigger clone sits one base away, suggesting this may be a read error. The chain carries TRBV12-3 or TRBV12-4 and TRBJ2-3; D is undetermined. CDR3 length: 15 residues. The CDR3 sequence is CASSPGPGGADAQYF. The CDR3 nucleotides read TGTGCCAGCAGTCCTGGCCCCGGCGGTGCAGATGCGCAGTATTTT.

The chain joins TRBV27 to TRBJ1-2; no definite D call. CDR3 size: 16 residues. V was shortened by 4 bases and J by 2 bases, with 17 bases between the two germline ends. From germline, CDR1 is MNHEY and CDR2 SMNVEV (reference sequence). The CDR3 DNA follows: TGTGCCAGCAGTTCTTACAGCCTGGAGGGCAACTATGGCTACACCTTC. Translating it yields CASSSYSLEGNYGYTF.

The table lists this clonotype with a few counts. V usage is TRBV30 and J usage is TRBJ1-5, with D possibly being TRBD1 (5 bases). The germline gives CDR1 GTSNPN, CDR2 SVGIG (reference sequence). CDR3 length equals 13 residues. The V and J ends lost 2 bases and 3 bases respectively, with 8 bases between them. CDR3 nucleotides: TGTGCCTGGAGTTCAGGGTTCAATCAGCCCCAGCATTTT. Amino acid sequence: CAWSSGFNQPQHF.

This clonotype appeared many times. This sequence joins TRBV20-1 and TRBJ2-7, with D possibly matching TRBD2 (5 bases). The germline gives CDR1 DFQATT, CDR2 SNEGSKA (reference sequence). The CDR3 length is 18 residues. The V end lost 0 bases, the J end lost 4 bases, and 25 bases lay between the germline ends. CDR3: CSARDLKEDRGTGYEQYF. CDR3 nucleotides: TGCAGTGCTAGAGACCTTAAAGAGGACCGGGGAACTGGATACGAGCAGTACTTC.